These 31 T cell receptor beta chains share one sample of origin, sequenced in a study of technical replicates of blood from a handful of donors. TCRdb's table, derived via immunoSEQ multiplex PCR, lists solely in-frame clones and lacks some. The repertoire includes about 84,000 clones, 95% to 98% of them detected once, and approximately 0.15% sits in the top ten. The sequenced sample was T cells isolated from PBMCs. These receptors were collected from a human donor in good health.

The chain joins TRBV4-1 to TRBJ2-7; D gene unclear. Germline V CDR1 and CDR2: MGHRA, YSYEKL. V was pared by 4 bases and J by 0 bases, with 16 bases between. The CDR3 has 16 amino acids. CDR3 nucleotides: TGCGCCAGCAGCCCAGAGATGGCAGACTTCTCCTACGAGCAGTACTTC. Translation: CASSPEMADFSYEQYF.

The rearrangement links TRBV7-6 to TRBJ2-3, with TRBD2 matching over 8 bases. Germline lookup yields CDR1 SGHVS and CDR2 FNYEAQ. The junction had 3 bases not matched to a gene; V was cut back by 3 bases and J by 1 base. This CDR3 has 15 amino acids. The CDR3 protein is CASSFTTSGTDTQYF. CDR3 coding DNA: TGTGCCAGCAGCTTTACGACTAGCGGCACAGATACGCAGTATTTT. Full variable domain (remainder filled in from reference TRBV7-6 and TRBJ2-3): GAGVSQSPRYKVTKRGQDVALRCDPISGHVSLYWYRQALGQGPEFLTYFNYEAQQDKSGLPNDRFSAERPEGSISTLTIQRTEQRDSAMYRCASSFTTSGTDTQYFGPGTRLTVL.

This clone was seen once. V is TRBV19 and J is TRBJ1-3; D is uncertain. This CDR3 comprises 13 residues. Germline V lookup: CDR1 LNHDA, CDR2 SQIVND (reference sequence). V was trimmed by 5 bases and J by 0 bases, leaving 5 bases between them. The CDR3 sequence is CASSVNSGNTIYF. The DNA of the CDR3 is TGTGCCAGTAGTGTCAACTCTGGAAACACCATATATTTT.

The chain combines TRBV6-1 with TRBJ2-4; 8 nucleotides agree with TRBD1. The J segment lost 13 bases and the V segment lost 5 bases, leaving 13 bases of the junction unmatched. Per the germline V gene, CDR1 is MNHNS and CDR2 is SASEGT. The CDR3 is 14 residues long. The CDR3 protein is CASSPILGTGNQYF. DNA of the CDR3: TGTGCCAGCAGTCCCATATTGGGGACAGGTAACCAGTACTTC.

The chain combines TRBV11-2 with TRBJ2-7; TRBD1 is a possible D gene (6 bases). CDR1 SGHAT and CDR2 FQNNGV come from the germline V gene. V lost 5 bases, J lost 3 bases, and 14 bases lay in between. CDR3 length equals 14 residues. The CDR3 sequence is CASSPRTEFYEQYF. DNA for the CDR3: TGTGCCAGCAGCCCCCGGACAGAATTCTACGAGCAGTACTTC.

The chain uses TRBV7-2 and TRBJ2-6; D remains unclear. This CDR3 region has 15 residues. Germline V gene lookup returns CDR1 SGHTA and CDR2 FQGNSA. The V end lost 8 bases, the J end lost 2 bases, and 13 bases lay between the germline ends. CDR3: CASSTPPTGANVLTF. CDR3 sequence (DNA): TGTGCCAGCTCTACGCCACCCACTGGGGCCAACGTCCTGACTTTC.

The gene calls are TRBV6-5 and TRBJ2-2, with TRBD2 matching 10 bases. CDR3 length equals 15 residues. CDR1 and CDR2 (germline): MNHEY, SVGAGI. J was trimmed by 6 bases and V by 6 bases; bases with no gene match: 7. CDR3 in amino acids: CASRKLAGGAGELFF. CDR3 DNA sequence: TGTGCCAGCAGGAAATTAGCGGGAGGAGCCGGGGAGCTGTTTTTT.

This chain joins TRBV5-6 and TRBJ2-7; D unresolved. The CDR3 extends over 16 amino acids. CDR1 is SGHDT and CDR2 is YYEEEE in the germline V gene. V was pared by 0 bases and J by 3 bases, with 16 bases between. CDR3 DNA sequence: TGTGCCAGCAGCTTGGCTGGTGAGGATAGTATCTACGAGCAGTACTTC. Translation gives CASSLAGEDSIYEQYF.

The chain recombines TRBV9 with TRBJ2-7; possibly TRBD1 for D (5 bases). Per the germline V gene, CDR1 is SGDLS and CDR2 is YYNGEE. The V and J ends lost 4 bases and 3 bases respectively, with 17 bases between them. The CDR3 runs 15 residues. The CDR3 bases are TGTGCCAGCAGCAGACAGTCAAGCTCCTACTACGAGCAGTACTTC. Its translation: CASSRQSSSYYEQYF.

This chain links TRBV7-8 with TRBJ1-2; 7 bases agree with TRBD1. Germline V CDR1 and CDR2: SGHVS, FQNEAQ. The V segment lost 5 bases and the J segment 3 bases; nucleotides outside the gene matches: 12. The CDR3 loop spans 16 amino acids. The CDR3 region is CASSRRTGLTDYGYTF. The CDR3 DNA sequence: TGTGCCAGCAGCCGGAGGACAGGTCTCACCGACTATGGCTACACCTTC. Full variable domain (rest looked up from reference TRBV7-8 and TRBJ1-2): GAGVSQSPRYKVAKRGQDVALRCDPISGHVSLFWYQQALGQGPEFLTYFQNEAQLDKSGLPSDRFFAERPEGSVSTLKIQRTQQEDSAVYLCASSRRTGLTDYGYTFGSGTRLTVV.

This rearrangement joins TRBV11-2 to TRBJ2-7; 10 nucleotides agree with TRBD2. Germline V gene sequence: CDR1 SGHAT, CDR2 FQNNGV. The CDR3 covers 15 residues. J gave up 6 bases and V 3 bases, and 8 bases lay outside the gene matches. The CDR3: CASSFGGLAGAEQYF. The DNA for the CDR3 is TGTGCCAGCAGCTTTGGGGGCCTAGCGGGAGCCGAGCAGTACTTC.

The chain joins TRBV5-1 to TRBJ1-1, with D maybe TRBD1 (5 bases). CDR3 size: 12 residues. CDR1 SGHRS and CDR2 YFSETQ come from the germline V gene. V lost 6 bases and J 5 bases, leaving 11 bases between the germline ends. CDR3 loop: CASNSQGTEAFF. DNA of the CDR3: TGCGCCAGCAACTCCCAGGGAACTGAAGCTTTCTTT.

In DNA form, the CDR3 reads TGTGCCAGCAGTGAAGTAGGGACAGGGCCCTATGGCTACACCTTC. This sequence encodes CASSEVGTGPYGYTF. This chain connects TRBV2 to TRBJ1-2; 9 bases fit TRBD1. Germline V gene sequence: CDR1 SNHLY, CDR2 FYNNEI. V was pared by 1 base and J by 4 bases, with 4 bases of the junction left unmatched. This CDR3 has 15 residues.

This clone was seen only once. V and J are TRBV15 and TRBJ1-1; 9 nucleotides align to TRBD1. V lost 9 bases to trimming and J lost 0 bases; unmatched junction nucleotides: 11. From germline, CDR1 is LNHNV and CDR2 YYDKDF (reference sequence). The CDR3 contains 16 residues. The CDR3 is CATSTGGLAMNTEAFF. DNA for the CDR3: TGTGCCACTTCGACAGGGGGACTTGCCATGAACACTGAAGCTTTCTTT.

The V and J genes are TRBV5-4 and TRBJ2-7; tentative D call: TRBD2 (6 bases). Germline V gene sequence: CDR1 SGHNT, CDR2 YYREEE (reference sequence). The CDR3 covers 14 residues. Trimming removed 4 bases from V and 6 bases from J, with 17 bases in between. In DNA, the CDR3 is TGTGCCAGCAGCCAGGTACGGGAGTCCCCCGAGCAGTACTTC. As protein: CASSQVRESPEQYF.

This chain joins TRBV10-1 and TRBJ1-1; perhaps TRBD1 as D (5 bases). V lost 6 bases and J 3 bases, leaving 14 bases between the germline ends. CDR3 length: 14 residues. CDR1 and CDR2 (germline): WNHNN, SYGVQD (reference sequence). CDR3 residues: CASRGSGDHTEAFF. In DNA, the CDR3 is TGCGCCAGCAGGGGGTCGGGGGACCACACTGAAGCTTTCTTT.

This clone was observed a single time. The gene calls are TRBV28 and TRBJ2-1; 7 positions match TRBD2. Per germline, CDR1 MDHEN and CDR2 SYDVKM. V lost 1 base, J lost 9 bases, and 9 bases stayed unmatched. The CDR3 runs 15 residues. CDR3 DNA: TGTGCCAGCAGTTTATTGGGCGGGAGTCGGAGTGAGCAGTTCTTC. The encoded protein is CASSLLGGSRSEQFF.

The chain is built from TRBV4-1 and TRBJ2-5; D gene uncertain. There are 11 residues in the CDR3. Germline loops: CDR1 MGHRA, CDR2 YSYEKL. The germline V and J ends were trimmed by 4 bases and 4 bases, with 4 bases remaining between them. The CDR3 nucleotides are TGCGCCAGCAGCCCAGGAGAGACCCAGTACTTC. Its protein is CASSPGETQYF.

The V and J genes are TRBV30 and TRBJ2-1, with 13 bases lining up with TRBD2. This CDR3 region has 17 residues. With 5 bases clipped from V and 8 bases from J, the junction kept 15 bases outside the gene matches. Germline CDR1 is GTSNPN and CDR2 is SVGIG (reference sequence). Here the CDR3 DNA reads TGTGCCTGGCAACGACTAGCGGGGGGACCCCGACATGATGAGCAGTTCTTC. Encoded protein: CAWQRLAGGPRHDEQFF.

The CDR3 region has the DNA TGTGCCAGTAGTCACCTTCTGAGCTCCTACGAGCAGTACTTC. This codes for CASSHLLSSYEQYF. The chain is built from TRBV19 and TRBJ2-7, with D uncertain. Germline loops: CDR1 LNHDA, CDR2 SQIVND (reference sequence). With 5 bases removed from V and 0 bases from J, the gap between germline ends came to 11 bases. This CDR3 comprises 14 residues.

The chain joins TRBV29-1 to TRBJ2-3, with TRBD2 matching over 7 bases. V shed 7 bases, J shed 4 bases, and the junction held 8 bases outside the gene matches. The germline gives CDR1 SQVTM, CDR2 ANQGSEA. The CDR3 runs 13 residues. The CDR3 coding sequence is TGCAGCGCCATAGGGGAGGGCGCAGATACGCAGTATTTT. Its protein is CSAIGEGADTQYF.

The rearrangement joins TRBV5-4 to TRBJ1-4, with 8 nucleotides matching TRBD1. The CDR3 is 14 residues long. Trimming cost V 5 bases and J 7 bases; bases outside gene matches: 7. Germline V CDR1 and CDR2: SGHNT, YYREEE (reference sequence). The CDR3 DNA follows: TGTGCCAGCAGAACCGGGACAGGTCCTGAAAAACTGTTTTTT. Translated, it gives CASRTGTGPEKLFF.

The rearrangement joins TRBV27 to TRBJ1-4; D may be TRBD1 (5 bases). V was pared by 5 bases and J by 6 bases, with 13 bases between. The CDR3 spans 14 residues. Germline lookup yields CDR1 MNHEY and CDR2 SMNVEV (reference sequence). The CDR3 loop reads CASSIRTNYEKLFF. For the CDR3, the DNA is TGTGCCAGCAGTATTCGGACAAACTATGAAAAACTGTTTTTT.

The genes are TRBV19 and TRBJ1-1; 9 bases are a match to TRBD1. This CDR3 region has 16 residues. J gave up 2 bases and V 7 bases, and 11 bases lay outside the gene matches. Per germline, CDR1 LNHDA and CDR2 SQIVND (reference sequence). This chain's CDR3 is CASTLLPGQGNTEAFF. The CDR3 nucleotides read TGTGCCAGTACCCTTTTACCGGGACAGGGCAACACTGAAGCTTTCTTT.

The chain has TRBV21-1 and TRBJ1-1; TRBD1, the table's D call, lacks a check against the DNA. TRBV21-1 is listed as a pseudogene. CDR3 length equals 15 residues. In DNA, the CDR3 is TGTGCCAGCAGCTTGGACAGGGGGCAACCCGCTGAAGCTTTCTTT. Its translation: CASSLDRGQPAEAFF.

The chain combines TRBV5-1 with TRBJ1-1, with D uncertain. The V end was cut by 4 bases, the J end by 1 base, with 11 bases between. This CDR3 has 14 residues. The germline V gene encodes CDR1 SGHRS and CDR2 YFSETQ. The CDR3: CASSPPAENTEAFF. CDR3 nucleotide sequence: TGCGCCAGCAGCCCCCCAGCGGAGAACACTGAAGCTTTCTTT.

The chain uses TRBV10-3 and TRBJ2-7; 10 nucleotides line up with TRBD2. The length of the CDR3 is 14 residues. Looked up from germline, CDR1 is ENHRY and CDR2 is SYGVKD. The trim removed 6 bases at V and 2 bases at J, leaving 4 bases unmatched. Written as DNA, the CDR3 is TGTGCCATCAGAGCTAGCGGGGGAACCTACGAGCAGTACTTC. It specifies CAIRASGGTYEQYF.

V gene TRBV11-2 combines with J gene TRBJ1-2; 7 nucleotides align to TRBD1. This CDR3 comprises 14 residues. Germline-derived CDR1 and CDR2 are SGHAT and FQNNGV. Trimming at V came to 5 bases and at J to 4 bases, leaving 7 bases not matched to a gene. The CDR3 here is CASSPRGQFYGYTF. The CDR3 DNA reads as TGTGCCAGCAGCCCTAGGGGACAGTTCTATGGCTACACCTTC.

This sequence joins TRBV14 and TRBJ2-7; 9 nucleotides match TRBD2. The V segment lost 4 bases and the J segment 4 bases; nucleotides outside the gene matches: 2. There are 13 residues in the CDR3. Per germline, CDR1 SGHDN and CDR2 FVKESK. The CDR3 reads CASSPGLAYEQYF. The CDR3 DNA is TGTGCCAGCAGCCCGGGACTAGCTTACGAGCAGTACTTC.

The rearrangement joins TRBV28 to TRBJ2-7, with D possibly matching TRBD2 (5 bases). V gave up 6 bases and J gave up 0 bases, with 15 bases separating them. The CDR3 is 15 residues long. CDR1 and CDR2 from the germline V gene are MDHEN and SYDVKM. CDR3: CASSRSGPTSYEQYF. The CDR3 region has the DNA TGTGCCAGCAGCCGAAGCGGACCGACCTCCTACGAGCAGTACTTC.

The genes are TRBV6-5 and TRBJ2-1; TRBD2 aligns across 9 bases. J gave up 8 bases and V 6 bases, and 11 bases lay outside the gene matches. There are 15 residues in the CDR3. CDR1 is MNHEY, CDR2 SVGAGI, per germline. CDR3 region: CASSLAGTSDDEQFF. CDR3 nucleotides: TGTGCCAGCAGCCTAGCGGGGACGAGTGACGATGAGCAGTTCTTC.